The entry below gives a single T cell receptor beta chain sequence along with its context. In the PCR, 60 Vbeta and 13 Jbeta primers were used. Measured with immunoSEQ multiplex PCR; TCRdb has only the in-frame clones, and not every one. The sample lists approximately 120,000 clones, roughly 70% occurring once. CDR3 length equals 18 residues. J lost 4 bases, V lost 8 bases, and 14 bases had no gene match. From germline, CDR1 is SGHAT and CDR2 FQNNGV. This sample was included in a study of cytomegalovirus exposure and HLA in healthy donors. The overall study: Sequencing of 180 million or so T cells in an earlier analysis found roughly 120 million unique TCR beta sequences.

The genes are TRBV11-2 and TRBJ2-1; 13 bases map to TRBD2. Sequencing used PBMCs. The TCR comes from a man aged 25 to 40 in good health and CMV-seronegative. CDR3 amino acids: CASGKTGLAGVLYNEQFF. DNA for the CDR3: TGTGCCAGCGGCAAAACCGGACTAGCGGGAGTTTTGTACAATGAGCAGTTCTTC.